The sequence of this T cell receptor beta chain was determined in a study of T cells after posttransplantation cyclophosphamide. Points from the study as a whole: Later blood repertoires were often dominated by clones from the donor CD8+ memory compartment. Recipient CMV seropositivity and CMV reactivation strongly tracked TRB clonality. Skin or GI-infiltrating T cells shared few TRB sequences with blood.

Busulfan-fludarabine conditioning, marrow transplant, and cyclophosphamide on days +3 and +4 were administered. CDR1 and CDR2 from the germline V gene are GTSNPN and SVGIG (reference sequence). The CDR3 length is 11 residues. V lost 2 bases and J 7 bases, leaving 8 bases between the germline ends. A remark on this clone: Its antigen is unidentified.

TCRdb keeps only in-frame clones here, not all; method: immunoSEQ multiplex PCR. Recorded here are around 1,300 clones, none singletons. The receptor's source is a male patient aged 30 to 39 who received an allogeneic stem cell transplant from a related donor, was CMV-positive, and had acute GVHD only. Some T cells could come from the graft donor. Sequenced material: PBMCs, taken after an allogeneic stem cell transplant with post-transplant cyclophosphamide. V and J are TRBV30 and TRBJ1-2; TRBD1 is a possible D gene (5 bases). CDR3 sequence reads: CAWSQQGGYTF. The CDR3 DNA sequence: TGTGCCTGGAGTCAGCAGGGTGGCTACACCTTC.